The source of this T cell receptor beta chain is a study of stem cell transplantation in POMP-related autoinflammatory disease. For the study at large: Defective thymoproteasomes were hypothesized to impair CD8+ T-cell positive selection.

The study's findings and limits: Across all analyzed T-cell subsets, patients with PRAID tended toward reduced diversity and increased clonality. Patients with PRAID showed a restricted number of unique TRB V-J gene pairings.

The CDR3 extends over 12 amino acids. The germline CDR1 and CDR2 sequences are SGHRS and YFSETQ. Trimming removed 4 bases at V and 5 bases at J, with 9 bases between. PRAID combined immunodeficiency and autoinflammation. Sequencing used immunoSEQ multiplex PCR; TCRdb keeps in-frame clones, though not all of them. This table holds about 26,000 clones, 80% to 85% found once. Worth noting for this clone: Its antigen is unknown.

This receptor was taken from a human donor with POMP-related autoinflammation and immune dysregulation (PRAID). The sample in question was CD4+ T cells from PBMCs, obtained before stem cell transplantation. The rearrangement uses TRBV5-1 and TRBJ2-5; tentative D call: TRBD2 (5 bases). The CDR3 sequence is CASSEGRETQYF. DNA for the CDR3: TGCGCCAGCAGCGAGGGCAGGGAGACCCAGTACTTC.